The rows below give T cell receptor beta chains drawn from one sample of a study of cytomegalovirus exposure and HLA in healthy donors. This table comes from immunoSEQ multiplex PCR, and its TCRdb copy is limited to in-frame clones, with some not included. Of around 170,000 clones detected, 82% appear once; the ten largest clones hold about 0.84%. Sequencing was done on a sample of PBMCs. The source of these receptors is a woman aged 18 to 35 in good health and CMV-seronegative. Each CDR3 is given with its conserved first and last residue. A D gene is named only where the DNA matches it firmly. Clone size is given for some rows only: seen once, a few or many times, or a class if the clone is expanded.

clone size	V gene	J gene	CDR3 length	D gene	CDR3 protein	CDR3 DNA
.	TRBV29-1	TRBJ2-7	12	TRBD1	CSVWGQSYEQYF	TGCAGCGTTTGGGGACAGTCCTACGAGCAGTACTTC
.	TRBV18	TRBJ1-2	14	.	CASSPSGGRYGYTF	TGTGCCAGCTCACCCTCGGGGGGTCGCTATGGCTACACCTTC
.	TRBV19	TRBJ2-7	9	.	CASVSEQYF	TGTGCCAGTGTTAGCGAGCAGTACTTC
.	TRBV6-5	TRBJ2-5	13	.	CASSLTGLETQYF	TGTGCCAGCAGCCTAACAGGGTTGGAGACCCAGTACTTC
few	TRBV2	TRBJ1-5	15	TRBD1	CASRGGTGGVQPQHF	TGTGCCAGCAGGGGCGGGACAGGGGGCGTTCAGCCCCAGCATTTT
.	TRBV18	TRBJ2-3	16	.	CASSPPNAYGPGTQYF	TGTGCCAGCTCACCACCGAACGCGTATGGTCCAGGTACGCAGTATTTT
.	TRBV6-6	TRBJ2-7	12	.	CASSSGSYEQYF	TGTGCCAGCAGTTCGGGTTCTTACGAGCAGTACTTC
.	TRBV7-3	TRBJ2-3	16	TRBD2	CASSLRAGGPTDTQYF	TGTGCCAGCAGCTTAAGAGCGGGAGGGCCCACAGATACGCAGTATTTT
.	TRBV28	TRBJ2-5	16	TRBD1	CASNPGQVSPQETQYF	TGTGCCAGCAACCCGGGACAGGTTTCCCCCCAAGAGACCCAGTACTTC
.	TRBV28	TRBJ2-7	16	TRBD2	CASSSEGGRALYEQYF	TGTGCCAGCAGTTCAGAGGGCGGGAGAGCCCTCTACGAGCAGTACTTC
.	TRBV7-3	TRBJ2-3	16	.	CASSPRGTVKTDTQYF	TGTGCCAGCAGCCCCCGCGGGACAGTTAAAACAGATACGCAGTATTTT
once	TRBV2	TRBJ2-7	15	TRBD1	CASSVGQGSSYEQYF	TGTGCCAGCAGCGTGGGACAGGGCAGCTCCTACGAGCAGTACTTC
.	TRBV7-2	TRBJ2-1	14	.	CASSLLARNNEQFF	TGTGCCAGCAGCTTACTGGCCAGGAACAATGAGCAGTTCTTC
once	TRBV6-6	TRBJ2-7	15	.	CASSYSPDSSYEQYF	TGTGCCAGCAGTTACTCGCCGGACAGCTCCTACGAGCAGTACTTC
few	TRBV5-6	TRBJ2-7	11	.	CASSLRLEQYF	TGTGCCAGCAGCCTACGACTGGAGCAGTACTTC
.	TRBV15	TRBJ1-3	14	.	CATSRDAVGNTIYF	TGTGCCACCAGCAGAGATGCAGTCGGAAACACCATATATTTT
.	TRBV7-6	TRBJ1-1	14	TRBD1	CASSLPGQGTEAFF	TGTGCCAGCAGCTTACCGGGACAGGGCACTGAAGCTTTCTTT
once	TRBV7-9	TRBJ1-2	13	TRBD1	CASSPGTAYGYTF	TGTGCCAGCAGCCCGGGGACAGCGTATGGCTACACCTTC
.	TRBV28	TRBJ1-2	16	TRBD1	CASSPTGQVGSYGYTF	TGTGCCAGCAGTCCAACGGGACAGGTTGGTTCCTATGGCTACACCTTC
.	TRBV7-3	TRBJ2-1	16	TRBD2	CASSLGLADSYNEQFF	TGTGCCAGCAGCTTAGGACTAGCGGACTCCTACAATGAGCAGTTCTTC